This T cell receptor beta chain was recorded in a study of radiation and T cells in renal cell carcinoma. Study-wide context: Nephrectomy followed 15 Gy stereotactic body radiation by 4 weeks.

As regards this clone: The antigen is undetermined.

Stated time point: blood 2 weeks post-SBRT. Described treatment: 15 Gy SBRT to primary tumor, nephrectomy 4 weeks later. Blood was sampled at baseline, 2 weeks and 4 weeks after SBRT. Method: immunoSEQ multiplex PCR; TCRdb's copy keeps in-frame clones and lacks some. The sample contains about 130,000 clones, more than 80% of which appear only once. The CDR3 runs 16 residues. Study results and limitations: From baseline, blood top tumor clonotypes peaked at 2 weeks post-radiation.

This material consisted of blood, taken from a patient whose treatment included radiotherapy and nephrectomy. This TCR derives from a woman aged 55-70 years with renal cell carcinoma. The genes are TRBV21-1 and TRBJ1-2; TRBD1 is the table's D call, not checked against the DNA. TRBV21-1 is a pseudogene. The CDR3, as DNA: TGTGCCAGCAGTAGCCGCCCGAGGGGGCTTAACTATGGCTACACCTTC. Translated: CASSSRPRGLNYGYTF.